This TCR beta chain was observed in a study of shared clonotypes between healthy human individuals. Assay used: immunoSEQ multiplex PCR; TCRdb lists only in-frame clones, some missing. This table holds about 1,900,000 clones, about 95% found once. Naivety among CD8 cells was defined by CD45RO negativity and positive CCR7 selection, thereby excluding terminally differentiated effector memory CD45RA+ cells. Caucasian adults residing in Nashville, Tennessee made up all the donors. The material sequenced was naive CD8+ T cells sorted from blood. The TCR was taken from a man between 18 and 35 years old in good health.

CDR3 region: CASSQGGQGAYEQYF. The CDR3 DNA reads as TGTGCCAGCAGCCAAGGGGGACAGGGGGCCTACGAGCAGTACTTC. The chain uses TRBV4-2 and TRBJ2-7; 11 bases fit TRBD1. Germline CDR1 reads LGHNA; CDR2 reads YNFKEQ. The J segment lost 2 bases and the V segment lost 1 base, leaving 1 base of the junction unmatched. CDR3 length: 15 residues.